Presented here are 26 T cell receptor beta chains from one specimen sequenced in a study of cytomegalovirus exposure and HLA in healthy donors. The PCR had 60 Vbeta and 13 Jbeta primers. Clones were sequenced by immunoSEQ multiplex PCR, and TCRdb holds only the in-frame ones, with some missing. Of roughly 150,000 clones in the sample, around 83% were seen once. The sequencing sample was made of PBMCs. Every receptor here comes from a male donor in good health and CMV-seropositive.

This clone was observed a single time. V usage is TRBV28 and J usage is TRBJ1-5, with 8 bases that match TRBD1. The ends lost 2 bases at V and 5 bases at J; junction bases unmatched: 5. This CDR3 has 15 amino acids. The germline V gene encodes CDR1 MDHEN and CDR2 SYDVKM. The CDR3 DNA is TGTGCCAGCAGTTTAACCCAGGGGGCGTATCAGCCCCAGCATTTT. Translating it yields CASSLTQGAYQPQHF.

This clone was counted only a few times. This rearrangement joins TRBV9 to TRBJ1-1, with D perhaps matching TRBD1 (6 bases). The ends were cut back, 4 bases at V and 1 base at J, with 14 bases in the middle. Germline V gene sequence: CDR1 SGDLS, CDR2 YYNGEE. This CDR3 is 15 amino acids long. As DNA, the CDR3 is TGTGCCAGCAGCTCGACAGGTTCGGGGAACACTGAAGCTTTCTTT. Encoded protein: CASSSTGSGNTEAFF. The full variable domain, its missing parts supplied by reference TRBV9 and TRBJ1-1, is DSGVTQTPKHLITATGQRVTLRCSPRSGDLSVYWYQQSLDQGLQFLIQYYNGEERAKGNILERFSAQQFPDLHSELNLSSLELGDSALYFCASSSTGSGNTEAFFGQGTRLTVV.

This clone was detected a few times. CDR3 coding DNA: TGTGCCAGCAGTACCTTTACGACAGGCCAAGAGACCCAGTACTTC. Protein sequence: CASSTFTTGQETQYF. The chain recombines TRBV7-2 with TRBJ2-5, with D perhaps TRBD1 (6 bases). Germline assignment: CDR1 SGHTA and CDR2 FQGNSA. CDR3 size: 15 residues. The V end lost 6 bases, the J end lost 1 base, and 15 bases lay between the germline ends.

In this sample, this clone turned up once. The gene calls are TRBV7-2 and TRBJ2-5; 9 positions match TRBD2. Germline lookup yields CDR1 SGHTA and CDR2 FQGNSA. The CDR3 totals 14 residues. V trimming: 5 bases; J trimming: 3 bases; junction bases outside the gene matches: 4. CDR3 in DNA: TGTGCCAGCAGCATGACTAGCGGCAAAGAGACCCAGTACTTC. The encoded protein is CASSMTSGKETQYF. The whole variable domain, remainder taken from reference TRBV7-2 and TRBJ2-5, is GAGVSQSPSNKVTEKGKDVELRCDPISGHTALYWYRQSLGQGLEFLIYFQGNSAPDKSGLPSDRFSAERTGGSVSTLTIQRTQQEDSAVYLCASSMTSGKETQYFGPGTRLLVL.

This clone was counted once. The chain has TRBV30 and TRBJ2-3, with D perhaps TRBD1 (7 bases). Per the germline V gene, CDR1 is GTSNPN and CDR2 is SVGIG (reference sequence). This CDR3 contains 15 residues. With 7 bases removed from V and 2 bases from J, the gap between germline ends came to 19 bases. Here the CDR3 reads CASGGGRRNTDTQYF. The CDR3 nucleotides are TGTGCCTCCGGAGGGGGCAGGAGGAACACAGATACGCAGTATTTT.

V is TRBV2 and J is TRBJ1-2; no clear D. Germline V lookup: CDR1 SNHLY, CDR2 FYNNEI. The V gene lost 1 base and the J gene lost 8 bases, with 11 bases spanning the gap. The CDR3 consists of 13 residues. The CDR3, as DNA: TGTGCCAGCAGTGAAGGTTGGCGAGGGGGCTACACCTTC. This sequence encodes CASSEGWRGGYTF.

As for this clone: The same CDR3 can be traced to other DNA sequences in this sample. This rearrangement joins TRBV27 to TRBJ1-5, with D perhaps matching TRBD1 (5 bases). CDR1 MNHEY and CDR2 SMNVEV come from the germline V gene (reference sequence). This CDR3 is built from 12 residues. V shed 3 bases and J shed 7 bases, with 7 bases lying between them. The CDR3 is CASSFRGQPQHF. The CDR3 coding sequence is TGTGCCAGCAGTTTTAGGGGACAGCCCCAGCATTTT.

V and J are TRBV7-2 and TRBJ1-2, with a weak D call TRBD1 (6 bases). Germline values: CDR1 SGHTA, CDR2 FQGNSA. Trimming pared 3 bases from V and 4 bases from J, leaving 12 bases between. The CDR3 is 14 residues long. Here the CDR3 reads CASSLNSQGYGYTF. The DNA of the CDR3 is TGTGCCAGCAGCTTGAATTCACAGGGCTATGGCTACACCTTC.

The sample holds one count of this clone. This rearrangement joins TRBV28 to TRBJ2-1; 9 bases are shared with TRBD1. The V gene's germline CDR1 is MDHEN and CDR2 SYDVKM. CDR3 length: 17 residues. After removal of 5 bases from V and 3 bases from J, the junction contained 11 bases not matched to a gene. The CDR3 region has the DNA TGTGCCAGCAGTCGCGTTGACGGGACAGGGCTCTACAATGAGCAGTTCTTC. Its translation is CASSRVDGTGLYNEQFF.

This clone was detected once. This chain joins TRBV30 and TRBJ2-1; the D gene is possibly TRBD1 (5 bases). Trimming shortened V by 2 bases and J by 6 bases, and 17 bases separated the two germline ends. CDR3 length: 15 amino acids. From germline, CDR1 is GTSNPN and CDR2 SVGIG (reference sequence). The CDR3 sequence: CAWSRFRGDSNEQFF. CDR3 coding DNA: TGTGCCTGGAGTCGTTTCAGAGGAGACAGCAATGAGCAGTTCTTC.

This chain joins TRBV30 and TRBJ2-1, with 9 nucleotides matching TRBD2. Germline trimming cut 0 bases from V and 7 bases from J; bases unmatched to any gene: 13. The CDR3 extends over 17 amino acids. Germline lookup yields CDR1 GTSNPN and CDR2 SVGIG (reference sequence). This chain's CDR3 is CAWSVLGGGAGQNEQFF. DNA of the CDR3: TGTGCCTGGAGTGTACTAGGCGGGGGGGCTGGTCAAAATGAGCAGTTCTTC.

The chain employs TRBV19 and TRBJ1-1, with 7 bases identical to TRBD1. The junction had 8 bases not matched to a gene; V was cut back by 6 bases and J by 10 bases. This CDR3 contains 12 residues. Germline assignment: CDR1 LNHDA and CDR2 SQIVND (reference sequence). This CDR3 reads CASRQGTGGAFF. CDR3 nucleotide sequence: TGTGCCAGTAGACAGGGGACCGGGGGAGCTTTCTTT.

The chain recombines TRBV9 with TRBJ2-7; weak D call: TRBD1 (6 bases). The CDR3 length is 16 residues. With 4 bases removed from V and 0 bases from J, the gap between germline ends came to 17 bases. The germline gives CDR1 SGDLS, CDR2 YYNGEE. CDR3 nucleotide sequence: TGTGCCAGCAGCCACGCTCGTGGACAGAACTCCTACGAGCAGTACTTC. This translates into CASSHARGQNSYEQYF.

The chain joins TRBV11-2 to TRBJ2-5; D possibly corresponds to TRBD2 (6 bases). The ends were cut back, 1 base at V and 4 bases at J, with 13 bases in the middle. The germline CDR1 and CDR2 sequences are SGHAT and FQNNGV. The CDR3 length is 15 residues. The CDR3, as DNA: TGTGCCAGCAGCTTAGGGGGTGGGGGAGGAGAGACCCAGTACTTC. Encoded protein: CASSLGGGGGETQYF. The complete variable domain, with remaining parts taken from reference TRBV11-2 and TRBJ2-5, reads EAGVAQSPRYKIIEKRQSVAFWCNPISGHATLYWYQQILGQGPKLLIQFQNNGVVDDSQLPKDRFSAERLKGVDSTLKIQPAKLEDSAVYLCASSLGGGGGETQYFGPGTRLLVL.

On this clone itself: One end of the junction fails to match germline, which may point to a read error. The J gene is TRBJ2-3, the V gene TRBV5-1, with a possible D match to TRBD1 (5 bases). Germline values: CDR1 SGHRS, CDR2 YFSETQ. The CDR3 runs to 14 residues. The CDR3 DNA reads TGCGCCAGCAGCAAGGGCAGACAGACAGATGCGCAGTATTTT. It translates to CASSKGRQTDAQYF.

The J gene is TRBJ1-1, the V gene TRBV2; 8 bases align to TRBD1. CDR3 size: 14 residues. Germline CDR1 is SNHLY and CDR2 is FYNNEI. The V gene end was trimmed by 4 bases and the J gene end by 2 bases; junction bases not matched to a gene: 3. The CDR3: CASSGTGLNTEAFF. CDR3 DNA sequence: TGTGCCAGCAGTGGGACAGGGTTAAACACTGAAGCTTTCTTT.

The chain is built from TRBV7-8 and TRBJ1-4, with a possible D match to TRBD1 (6 bases). The V gene's germline CDR1 is SGHVS and CDR2 FQNEAQ. Trimming stripped 5 bases from V and 3 bases from J, with 16 bases between. The CDR3 loop spans 16 amino acids. The CDR3 region has the DNA TGTGCCAGCAGCAAACAGGGAGGGCTGGCTAATGAAAAACTGTTTTTT. Translation: CASSKQGGLANEKLFF.

This chain connects TRBV21-1 to TRBJ2-1; TRBD2, the D gene given by the table, was not confirmed from the DNA. TRBV21-1 is listed as a pseudogene. CDR3 size: 14 residues. CDR3 nucleotides: TGTGCCAGCGGACTAGCGGGCTCCTACAATGAGCAGTTCTTC. Its protein is CASGLAGSYNEQFF.

This clone turned up a few times. The rearrangement links TRBV7-9 to TRBJ1-6; D is undetermined. Trimming took 5 bases from V and 6 from J, leaving 14 bases between them. The CDR3 loop spans 15 amino acids. From germline, CDR1 is SEHNR and CDR2 FQNEAQ (reference sequence). Written as DNA, the CDR3 is TGTGCCAGCAGCCCCGCGGGTAGCAGTAATTCACCCCTCCACTTT. It is translated as CASSPAGSSNSPLHF. The full variable domain, with the rest looked up from reference TRBV7-9 and TRBJ1-6, is DTGVSQNPRHKITKRGQNVTFRCDPISEHNRLYWYRQTLGQGPEFLTYFQNEAQLEKSRLLSDRFSAERPKGSFSTLEIQRTEQGDSAMYLCASSPAGSSNSPLHFGNGTRLTVT.

The V gene is TRBV5-1, the J gene TRBJ1-3; possibly TRBD1 for D (6 bases). V was pared by 3 bases and J by 0 bases, with 16 bases between. This CDR3 is 17 amino acids long. CDR1 and CDR2 from the germline V gene are SGHRS and YFSETQ. Written as DNA, the CDR3 is TGCGCCAGCAGCTCCCATGGGGGCACAAGCTCTGGAAACACCATATATTTT. Protein: CASSSHGGTSSGNTIYF.

This clone was seen a single time. The chain combines TRBV29-1 with TRBJ2-1; no firm D call. This CDR3 region has 11 residues. Germline V gene lookup returns CDR1 SQVTM and CDR2 ANQGSEA. The CDR3 loop is CEVATYNEQFF. The DNA of the CDR3 is TGCGAGGTAGCTACCTACAATGAGCAGTTCTTC.

The chain carries TRBV11-2 and TRBJ2-7; 13 bases align to TRBD2. The CDR3 has 17 residues. CDR1 and CDR2 from the germline V gene are SGHAT and FQNNGV. The V segment lost 5 bases and the J segment 1 base; nucleotides outside the gene matches: 8. The chain's CDR3 is CASSEPRTSGRSYEQYF. The CDR3 DNA reads TGTGCCAGCAGCGAACCACGGACTAGCGGGAGATCCTACGAGCAGTACTTC.

This clone turned up a few times. This rearrangement joins TRBV7-2 to TRBJ1-6, with TRBD1 matching over 9 bases. CDR3 length equals 14 residues. Looked up from germline, CDR1 is SGHTA and CDR2 is FQGNSA. V shed 5 bases and J 10 bases; nucleotides not matched to a gene: 6. Here the CDR3 reads CASSLGTGPSPLHF. The CDR3 DNA reads as TGTGCCAGCAGCCTGGGGACAGGGCCCTCACCCCTCCACTTT.

The chain joins TRBV5-1 to TRBJ2-1, with TRBD1 matching 8 bases. Germline V gene lookup returns CDR1 SGHRS and CDR2 YFSETQ. Germline trimming cut 0 bases from V and 14 bases from J; bases unmatched to any gene: 7. The CDR3 has 13 amino acids. The CDR3 is CASSLDNRGSKFF. CDR3 bases: TGCGCCAGCAGCTTGGATAACAGGGGGTCGAAGTTCTTC. The variable domain in full, with the rest retrieved from reference TRBV5-1 and TRBJ2-1, is KAGVTQTPRYLIKTRGQQVTLSCSPISGHRSVSWYQQTPGQGLQFLFEYFSETQRNKGNFPGRFSGRQFSNSRSEMNVSTLELGDSALYLCASSLDNRGSKFFGPGTRLTVL.

The chain recombines TRBV28 with TRBJ2-7; possible D gene TRBD2, 5 bases. V lost 8 bases to trimming and J lost 6 bases, with 14 bases between them. This CDR3 contains 12 residues. Germline loops: CDR1 MDHEN, CDR2 SYDVKM. The CDR3 nucleotides read TGTGCCAGCCTCCTGAGGGTGGGCGAGCAGTACTTC. Translating gives CASLLRVGEQYF.

The rearrangement links TRBV7-2 to TRBJ1-6; TRBD1 aligns across 8 bases. Germline V gene lookup returns CDR1 SGHTA and CDR2 FQGNSA. The length of the CDR3 is 17 residues. V was pared by 5 bases and J by 9 bases, with 15 bases of the junction left unmatched. CDR3: CASSPRLGQGAGSPLHF. The CDR3 DNA reads TGTGCCAGCAGCCCCCGCTTAGGACAGGGAGCTGGTTCACCCCTCCACTTT.